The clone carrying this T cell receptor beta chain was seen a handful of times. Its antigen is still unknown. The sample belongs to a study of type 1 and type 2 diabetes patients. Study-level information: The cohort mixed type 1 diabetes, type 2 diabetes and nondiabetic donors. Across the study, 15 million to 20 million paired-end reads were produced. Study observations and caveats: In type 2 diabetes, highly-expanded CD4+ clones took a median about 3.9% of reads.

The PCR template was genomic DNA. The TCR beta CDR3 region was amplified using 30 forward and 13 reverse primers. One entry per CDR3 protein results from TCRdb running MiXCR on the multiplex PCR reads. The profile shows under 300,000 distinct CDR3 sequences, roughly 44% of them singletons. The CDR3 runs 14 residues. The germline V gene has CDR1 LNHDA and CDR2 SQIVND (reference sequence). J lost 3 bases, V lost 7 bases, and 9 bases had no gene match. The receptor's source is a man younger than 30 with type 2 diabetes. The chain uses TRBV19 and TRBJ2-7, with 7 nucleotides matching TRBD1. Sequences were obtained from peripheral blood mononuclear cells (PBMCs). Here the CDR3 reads CASTPGAGGYEQYF. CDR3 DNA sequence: TGTGCCAGTACCCCCGGGGCAGGGGGCTACGAGCAGTACTTC.